The TCR beta chain described here comes from a study of shared clonotypes between healthy human individuals. Study-wide results and limits: Donor scarcity curtailed the genetic and exposure-history diversity represented herein.

The method was immunoSEQ multiplex PCR; TCRdb's version includes in-frame clones alone and lacks a portion of them. The sample lists approximately 340,000 clones, under 80% occurring once. A note on this clone: The antigen remains undetermined.

Germline V lookup: CDR1 LNHDA, CDR2 SQIVND (reference sequence). V was pared by 5 bases and J by 7 bases, with 21 bases between. CDR3 length: 16 amino acids. Donors comprised healthy HIV-negative adults lacking recent acute infections or vaccinations. Each sample came from a Caucasian adult donor living in Nashville, Tennessee. It was into CD45RA+ naive and CD45RA-negative memory subsets that the CD4+ cells were split. The sample consisted of memory CD4+ T cells sorted from blood. Subset given: CD45RA-negative fraction. This chain uses TRBV19 with TRBJ1-5, with D perhaps matching TRBD1 (6 bases). The receptor comes from a man in his thirties or forties in good health. As DNA, the CDR3 is TGTGCCAGTAGTCTTGCTTCACAGGGATCTGGGCAGCCCCAGCATTTT. This gives the protein CASSLASQGSGQPQHF.